This T cell receptor (beta chain) came from a study of shared clonotypes between healthy human individuals. This clone appeared a single time. Germline-derived CDR1 and CDR2 are SGHNT and YYREEE (reference sequence). The CDR3 is made up of 15 amino acids. Trimming pared 1 base from V and 4 bases from J, leaving 11 bases between. Assay used: immunoSEQ multiplex PCR; TCRdb lists only in-frame clones, some missing. The sample lists fewer than 650,000 clones, 70% to 80% seen once, with 10% to 15% in the top ten. The TCR was taken from a middle-aged woman in good health. Some clones in this sample may be carry-over from other donors' samples. The V gene is TRBV5-4, the J gene TRBJ2-2, with D perhaps matching TRBD2 (5 bases). The sample was PBMCs. Here the CDR3 reads CASSLFSGSTGELFF. The CDR3 nucleotides are TGTGCCAGCAGCTTGTTCTCGGGAAGCACCGGGGAGCTGTTTTTT.